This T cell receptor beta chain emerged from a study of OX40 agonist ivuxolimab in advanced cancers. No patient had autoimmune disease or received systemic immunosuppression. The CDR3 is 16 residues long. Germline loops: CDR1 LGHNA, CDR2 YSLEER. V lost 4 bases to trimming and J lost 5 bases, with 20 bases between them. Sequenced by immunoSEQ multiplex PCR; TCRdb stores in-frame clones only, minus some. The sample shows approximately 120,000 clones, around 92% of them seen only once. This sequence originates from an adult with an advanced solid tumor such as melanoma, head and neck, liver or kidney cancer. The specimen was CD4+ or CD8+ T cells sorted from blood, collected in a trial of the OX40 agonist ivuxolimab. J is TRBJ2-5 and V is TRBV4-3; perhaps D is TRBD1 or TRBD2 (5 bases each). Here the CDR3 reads CASSPDGAVGPETQYF. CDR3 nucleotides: TGCGCCAGCAGCCCCGACGGGGCGGTAGGTCCGGAGACCCAGTACTTC.